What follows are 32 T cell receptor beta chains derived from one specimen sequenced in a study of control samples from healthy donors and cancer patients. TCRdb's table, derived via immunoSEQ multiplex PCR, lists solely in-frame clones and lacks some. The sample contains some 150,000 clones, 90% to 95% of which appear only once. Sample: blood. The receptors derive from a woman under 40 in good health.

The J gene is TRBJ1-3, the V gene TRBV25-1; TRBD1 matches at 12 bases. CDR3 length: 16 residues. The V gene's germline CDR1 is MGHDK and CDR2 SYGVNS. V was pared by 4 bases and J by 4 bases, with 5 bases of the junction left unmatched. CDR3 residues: CASSVPGTGGGNTIYF. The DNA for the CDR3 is TGTGCCAGCAGTGTACCCGGGACAGGGGGCGGAAACACCATATATTTT.

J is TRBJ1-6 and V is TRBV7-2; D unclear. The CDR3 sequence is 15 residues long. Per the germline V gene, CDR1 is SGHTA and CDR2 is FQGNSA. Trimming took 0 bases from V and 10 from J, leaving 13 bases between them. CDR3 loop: CASSLAVGTRSPLHF. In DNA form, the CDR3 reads TGTGCCAGCAGCTTAGCGGTGGGTACGCGGTCACCCCTCCACTTT.

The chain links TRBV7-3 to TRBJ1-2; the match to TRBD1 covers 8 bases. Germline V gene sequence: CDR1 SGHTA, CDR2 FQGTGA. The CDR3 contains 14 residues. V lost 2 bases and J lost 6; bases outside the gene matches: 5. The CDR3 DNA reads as TGTGCCAGCAGCTTAGGTCGGACAGGGAATGGCTACACCTTC. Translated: CASSLGRTGNGYTF.

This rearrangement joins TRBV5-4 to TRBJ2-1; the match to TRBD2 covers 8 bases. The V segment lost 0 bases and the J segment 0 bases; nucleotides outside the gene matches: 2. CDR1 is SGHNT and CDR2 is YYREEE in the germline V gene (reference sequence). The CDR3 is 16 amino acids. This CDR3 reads CASSLGREDSYNEQFF. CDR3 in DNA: TGTGCCAGCAGCTTGGGGCGGGAGGACTCCTACAATGAGCAGTTCTTC.

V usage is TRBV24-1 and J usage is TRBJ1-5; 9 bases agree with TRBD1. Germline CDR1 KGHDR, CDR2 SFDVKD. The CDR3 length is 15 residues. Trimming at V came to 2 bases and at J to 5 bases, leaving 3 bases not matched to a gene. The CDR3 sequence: CATSDSGQGHQPQHF. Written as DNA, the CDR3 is TGTGCCACCAGTGATTCGGGACAGGGCCATCAGCCCCAGCATTTT.

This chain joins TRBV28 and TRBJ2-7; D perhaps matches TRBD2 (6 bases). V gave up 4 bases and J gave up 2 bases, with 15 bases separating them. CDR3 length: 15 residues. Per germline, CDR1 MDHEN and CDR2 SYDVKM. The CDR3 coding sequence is TGTGCCAGCAGTTCCCCCGGACTACTTACCTACGAGCAGTACTTC. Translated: CASSSPGLLTYEQYF.

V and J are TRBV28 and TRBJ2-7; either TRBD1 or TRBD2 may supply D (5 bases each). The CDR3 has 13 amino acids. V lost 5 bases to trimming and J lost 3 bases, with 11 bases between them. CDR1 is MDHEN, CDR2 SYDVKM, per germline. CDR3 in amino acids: CASSEGRYYEQYF. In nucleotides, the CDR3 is TGTGCCAGCAGTGAGGGACGGTACTACGAGCAGTACTTC.

The CDR3 region is CASSQDLVIEKLFF. Here the CDR3 DNA reads TGTGCCAGCAGCCAAGATTTAGTTATTGAAAAACTGTTTTTT. The genes are TRBV3-1 (or the pseudogene TRBV3-2) and TRBJ1-4; D is unresolved. The CDR3 consists of 14 residues. Germline V gene sequence: CDR1 LGHDT, CDR2 YNNKEL (reference sequence). V gave up 0 bases and J gave up 7 bases, with 9 bases separating them.

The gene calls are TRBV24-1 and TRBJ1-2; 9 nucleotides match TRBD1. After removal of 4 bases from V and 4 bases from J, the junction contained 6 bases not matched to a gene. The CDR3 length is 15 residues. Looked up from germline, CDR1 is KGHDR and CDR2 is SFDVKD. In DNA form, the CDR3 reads TGTGCCACCAGTGACCGGGGACAGGGAGGCTATGGCTACACCTTC. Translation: CATSDRGQGGYGYTF.

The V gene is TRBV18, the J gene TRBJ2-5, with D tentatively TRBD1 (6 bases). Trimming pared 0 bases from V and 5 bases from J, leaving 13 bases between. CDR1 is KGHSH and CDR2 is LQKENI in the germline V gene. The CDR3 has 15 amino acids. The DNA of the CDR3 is TGTGCCAGCTCACCACCGGGTATCAGGGGCGAGACCCAGTACTTC. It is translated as CASSPPGIRGETQYF.

The CDR3 nucleotides are TGTGCCAGCAGGAAACAGGGGCCCTCCTACGAGCAGTACTTC. It encodes CASRKQGPSYEQYF. The chain is built from TRBV2 and TRBJ2-7; 7 bases are a match to TRBD1. Germline CDR1 and CDR2: SNHLY and FYNNEI. The CDR3 consists of 14 residues. The V gene end was trimmed by 6 bases and the J gene end by 0 bases; junction bases not matched to a gene: 5. Full variable domain (outside the CDR3, taken from reference TRBV2 and TRBJ2-7): EPEVTQTPSHQVTQMGQEVILRCVPISNHLYFYWYRQILGQKVEFLVSFYNNEISEKSEIFDDQFSVERPDGSNFTLKIRSTKLEDSAMYFCASRKQGPSYEQYFGPGTRLTVT.

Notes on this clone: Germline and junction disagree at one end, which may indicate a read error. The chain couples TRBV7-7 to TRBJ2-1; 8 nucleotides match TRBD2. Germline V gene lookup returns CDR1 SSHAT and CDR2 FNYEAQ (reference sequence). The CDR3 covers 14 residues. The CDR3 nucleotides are TGTGCTAGCAGCTTAGACCATAGCGGGGATGAGCAGTTCTTC. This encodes CASSLDHSGDEQFF.

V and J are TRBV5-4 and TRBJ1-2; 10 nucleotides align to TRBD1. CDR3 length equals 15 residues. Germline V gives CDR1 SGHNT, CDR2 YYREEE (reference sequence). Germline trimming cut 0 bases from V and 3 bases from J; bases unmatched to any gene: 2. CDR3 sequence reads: CASSLGTGGDYGYTF. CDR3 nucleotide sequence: TGTGCCAGCAGCTTGGGGACAGGGGGGGACTATGGCTACACCTTC.

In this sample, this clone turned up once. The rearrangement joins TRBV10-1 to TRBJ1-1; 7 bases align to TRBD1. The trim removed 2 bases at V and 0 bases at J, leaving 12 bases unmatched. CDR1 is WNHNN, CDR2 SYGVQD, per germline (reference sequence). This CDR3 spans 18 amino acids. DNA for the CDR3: TGCGCCAGCAGTGAGAAGGTACGGACAGGAGATATGAACACTGAAGCTTTCTTT. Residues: CASSEKVRTGDMNTEAFF.

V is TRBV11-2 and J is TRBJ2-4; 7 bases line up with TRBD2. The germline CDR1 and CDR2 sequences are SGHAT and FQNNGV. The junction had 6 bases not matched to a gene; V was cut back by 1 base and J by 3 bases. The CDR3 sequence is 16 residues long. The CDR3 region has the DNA TGTGCCAGCAGCTTAGGTACCCCTAGCGGCAAAAACATTCAGTACTTC. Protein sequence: CASSLGTPSGKNIQYF.

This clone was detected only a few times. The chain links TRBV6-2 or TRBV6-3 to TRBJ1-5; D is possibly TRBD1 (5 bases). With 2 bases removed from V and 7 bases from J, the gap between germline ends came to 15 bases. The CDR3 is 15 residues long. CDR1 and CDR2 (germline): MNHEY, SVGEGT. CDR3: CASSYGHGFRQPQHF. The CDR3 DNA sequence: TGTGCCAGCAGTTACGGACACGGGTTTAGACAGCCCCAGCATTTT.

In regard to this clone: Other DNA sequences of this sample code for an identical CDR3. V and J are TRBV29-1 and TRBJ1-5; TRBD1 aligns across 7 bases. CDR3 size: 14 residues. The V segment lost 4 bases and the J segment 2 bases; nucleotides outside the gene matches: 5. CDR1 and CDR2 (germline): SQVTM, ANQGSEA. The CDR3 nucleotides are TGCAGCGTTGGACAGGGTACGGGCAATCAGCCCCAGCATTTT. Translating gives CSVGQGTGNQPQHF.

This CDR3 is CTSSQGLAGGSSYEQYF. CDR3 coding DNA: TGCACCAGCAGCCAAGGACTAGCGGGGGGGAGCTCCTACGAGCAGTACTTC. V is TRBV1 and J is TRBJ2-7; the table assigns TRBD2, which was not confirmed against the DNA. TRBV1 is a listed pseudogene. CDR3 length: 17 residues.

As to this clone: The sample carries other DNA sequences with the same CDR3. The CDR3 reads CASSLWGSYEQYF. CDR3 nucleotide sequence: TGTGCCAGCAGTTTATGGGGGTCCTACGAGCAGTACTTC. The chain uses TRBV28 and TRBJ2-7; D gene unclear. V shed 0 bases and J shed 1 base, with 4 bases lying between them. CDR1 and CDR2 from the germline V gene are MDHEN and SYDVKM. This CDR3 has 13 residues.

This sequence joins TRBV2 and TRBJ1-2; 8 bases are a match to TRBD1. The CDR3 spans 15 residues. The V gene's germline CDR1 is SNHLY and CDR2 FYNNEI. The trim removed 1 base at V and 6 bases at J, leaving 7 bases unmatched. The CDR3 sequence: CASSEERDRGNGYTF. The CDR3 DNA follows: TGTGCCAGCAGTGAAGAACGAGACAGGGGAAATGGCTACACCTTC. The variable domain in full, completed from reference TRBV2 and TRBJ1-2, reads EPEVTQTPSHQVTQMGQEVILRCVPISNHLYFYWYRQILGQKVEFLVSFYNNEISEKSEIFDDQFSVERPDGSNFTLKIRSTKLEDSAMYFCASSEERDRGNGYTFGSGTRLTVV.

The CDR3 reads CASSFRYEQYF. CDR3 nucleotides: TGTGCCAGCAGCTTCCGCTACGAGCAGTACTTC. V is TRBV5-6 and J is TRBJ2-7; D is undetermined. Per germline, CDR1 SGHDT and CDR2 YYEEEE. The CDR3 has 11 residues. Trimming left V 2 bases short and J 3 bases short, with 3 bases between.

CDR3 amino acids: CASRPRGASGNTIYF. The CDR3 DNA reads TGTGCCAGCAGGCCCCGGGGGGCCTCTGGAAACACCATATATTTT. The J gene is TRBJ1-3, the V gene TRBV28, with D possibly TRBD1 on 6 matching bases. The CDR3 contains 15 residues. Germline V gene data show CDR1 as MDHEN and CDR2 as SYDVKM. Trimming removed 6 bases at V and 0 bases at J, with 12 bases between. Together with reference TRBV28 and TRBJ1-3, the CDR3 gives the full variable domain: DVKVTQSSRYLVKRTGEKVFLECVQDMDHENMFWYRQDPGLGLRLIYFSYDVKMKEKGDIPEGYSVSREKKERFSLILESASTNQTSMYLCASRPRGASGNTIYFGEGSWLTVV.

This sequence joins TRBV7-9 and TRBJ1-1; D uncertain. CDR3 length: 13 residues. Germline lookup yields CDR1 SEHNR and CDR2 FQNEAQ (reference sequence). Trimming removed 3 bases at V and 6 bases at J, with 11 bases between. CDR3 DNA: TGTGCCAGCAGCTTCGGACCTCGGGCTGAAGCTTTCTTT. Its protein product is CASSFGPRAEAFF.

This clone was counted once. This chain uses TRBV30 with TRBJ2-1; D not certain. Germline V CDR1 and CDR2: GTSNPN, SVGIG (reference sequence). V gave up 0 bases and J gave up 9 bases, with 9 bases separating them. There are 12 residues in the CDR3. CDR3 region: CAWSVQRFEQFF. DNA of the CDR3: TGTGCCTGGAGTGTACAGAGGTTTGAGCAGTTCTTC.

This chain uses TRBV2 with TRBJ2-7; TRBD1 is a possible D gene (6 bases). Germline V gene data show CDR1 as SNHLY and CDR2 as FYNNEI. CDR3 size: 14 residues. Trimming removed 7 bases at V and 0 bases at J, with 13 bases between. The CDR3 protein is CASKIQGSSYEQYF. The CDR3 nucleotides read TGTGCCAGCAAAATACAGGGAAGCTCCTACGAGCAGTACTTC.

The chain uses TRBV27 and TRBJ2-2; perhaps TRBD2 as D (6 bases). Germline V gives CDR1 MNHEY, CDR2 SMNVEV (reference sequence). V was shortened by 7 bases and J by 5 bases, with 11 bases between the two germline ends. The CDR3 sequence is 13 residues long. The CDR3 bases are TGTGCCAGCACCAGGGAGGTTACCGGGGAGCTGTTTTTT. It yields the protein CASTREVTGELFF.

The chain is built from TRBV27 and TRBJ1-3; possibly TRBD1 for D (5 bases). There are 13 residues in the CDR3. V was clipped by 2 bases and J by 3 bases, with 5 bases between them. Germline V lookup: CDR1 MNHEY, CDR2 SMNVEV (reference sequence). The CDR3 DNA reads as TGTGCCAGCAGTTTAAGGGGTGGAAACACCATATATTTT. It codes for CASSLRGGNTIYF.

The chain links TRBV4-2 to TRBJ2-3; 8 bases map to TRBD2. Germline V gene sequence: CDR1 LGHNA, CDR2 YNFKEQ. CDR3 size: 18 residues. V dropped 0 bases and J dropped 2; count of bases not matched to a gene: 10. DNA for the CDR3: TGTGCCAGCAGCCAAGAGGTGGCGGTAGCGGGGTACACAGATACGCAGTATTTT. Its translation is CASSQEVAVAGYTDTQYF.

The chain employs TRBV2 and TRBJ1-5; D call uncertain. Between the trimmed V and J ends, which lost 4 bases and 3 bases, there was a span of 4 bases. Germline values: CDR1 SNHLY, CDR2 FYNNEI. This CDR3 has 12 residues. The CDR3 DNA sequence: TGTGCCAGCAGTGTCTTCAATCAGCCCCAGCATTTT. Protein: CASSVFNQPQHF.

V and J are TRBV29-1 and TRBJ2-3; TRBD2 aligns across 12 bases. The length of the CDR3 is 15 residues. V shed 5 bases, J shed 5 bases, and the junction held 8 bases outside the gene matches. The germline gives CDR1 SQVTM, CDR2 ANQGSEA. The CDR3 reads CSVIGLAGLGDTQYF. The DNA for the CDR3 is TGCAGCGTTATTGGACTAGCGGGGCTGGGAGATACGCAGTATTTT.

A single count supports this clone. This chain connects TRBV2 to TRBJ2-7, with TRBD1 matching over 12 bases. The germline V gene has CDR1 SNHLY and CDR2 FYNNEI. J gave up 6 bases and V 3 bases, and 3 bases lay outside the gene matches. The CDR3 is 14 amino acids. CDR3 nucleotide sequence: TGTGCCAGCAGTGAGGGGGACAGGGGGCGCGAGCAGTACTTC. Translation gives CASSEGDRGREQYF.

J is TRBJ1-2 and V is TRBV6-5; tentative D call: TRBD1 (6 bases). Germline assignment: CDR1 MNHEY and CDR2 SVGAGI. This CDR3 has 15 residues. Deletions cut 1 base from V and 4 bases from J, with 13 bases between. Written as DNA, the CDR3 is TGTGCCAGCAGTTACTTGGACAGAATTCTCTATGGCTACACCTTC. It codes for CASSYLDRILYGYTF.